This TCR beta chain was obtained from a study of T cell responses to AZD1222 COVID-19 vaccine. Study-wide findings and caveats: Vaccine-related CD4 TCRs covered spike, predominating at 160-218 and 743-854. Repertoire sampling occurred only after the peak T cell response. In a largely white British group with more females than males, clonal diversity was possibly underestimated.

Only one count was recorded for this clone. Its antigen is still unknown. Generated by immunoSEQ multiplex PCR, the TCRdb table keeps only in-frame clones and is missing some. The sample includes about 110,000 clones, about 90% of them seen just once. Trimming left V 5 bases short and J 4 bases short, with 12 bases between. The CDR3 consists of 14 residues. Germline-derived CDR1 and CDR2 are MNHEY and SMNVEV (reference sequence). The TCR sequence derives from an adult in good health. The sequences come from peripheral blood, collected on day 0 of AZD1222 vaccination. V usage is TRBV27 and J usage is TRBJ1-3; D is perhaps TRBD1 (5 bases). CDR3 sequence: CASSRATDGNTIYF. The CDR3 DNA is TGTGCCAGCAGTAGAGCGACAGACGGAAACACCATATATTTT.